These 14 T cell receptor beta chains were sequenced from one sample in a study of T cell responses to AZD1222 COVID-19 vaccine. Assay used: immunoSEQ multiplex PCR; TCRdb lists only in-frame clones, some missing. This sample has about 75,000 clones; approximately 90% occur once, and the top ten carry more than 8%. This specimen was peripheral blood, taken 28 days after the second dose of the MenACWY control vaccine. Receptor source: an adult who received the MenACWY meningococcal vaccine as a control.

This rearrangement joins TRBV3-1 (or the pseudogene TRBV3-2) to TRBJ1-2, with TRBD1 matching over 7 bases. The CDR3 is 14 residues long. Germline V gives CDR1 LGHDT, CDR2 YNNKEL (reference sequence). The ends lost 8 bases at V and 5 bases at J; junction bases unmatched: 11. This CDR3 reads CASGDREDGYGYTF. CDR3 in DNA: TGTGCCAGCGGCGACAGGGAGGATGGGTATGGCTACACCTTC.

This clone showed up just a few times. The chain is built from TRBV14 and TRBJ2-7; tentative D call: TRBD2 (6 bases). Trimming removed 5 bases from V and 2 bases from J, with 13 bases in between. In germline, CDR1 is SGHDN, CDR2 FVKESK. The length of the CDR3 is 14 residues. The CDR3 here is CASSSGLLTYEQYF. CDR3 nucleotide sequence: TGTGCCAGCAGCTCGGGACTGTTAACCTACGAGCAGTACTTC.

This clone was recorded once. This chain links TRBV28 with TRBJ1-4, with TRBD1 matching over 7 bases. The germline V gene encodes CDR1 MDHEN and CDR2 SYDVKM. The CDR3 spans 14 residues. V was pared by 6 bases and J by 7 bases, with 8 bases of the junction left unmatched. This chain's CDR3 is CASRHPGGGEKLFF. For the CDR3, the DNA is TGTGCCAGCAGGCACCCAGGGGGTGGTGAAAAACTGTTTTTT.

CDR3 DNA: TGTGCCAGCAGCTTAGGACAGGGAAATGAAAAACTGTTTTTT. Translating gives CASSLGQGNEKLFF. The chain combines TRBV7-9 with TRBJ1-4, with TRBD1 identical over 7 bases. CDR1 and CDR2 from the germline V gene are SEHNR and FQNEAQ (reference sequence). This CDR3 has 14 amino acids. V lost 1 base to trimming and J lost 5 bases; unmatched junction nucleotides: 1.

This clone was seen only once. This chain links TRBV27 with TRBJ2-2; D not certain. Deletions cut 10 bases from V and 3 bases from J, with 9 bases between. CDR3 length: 12 residues. Germline values: CDR1 MNHEY, CDR2 SMNVEV (reference sequence). The CDR3 here is CATARDTGELFF. CDR3 DNA: TGTGCCACTGCCCGGGACACCGGGGAGCTGTTTTTT.

The gene calls are TRBV5-1 and TRBJ2-3; 10 nucleotides line up with TRBD2. The CDR3 has 15 residues. Trimming at V came to 0 bases and at J to 4 bases, leaving 2 bases not matched to a gene. Germline V gene sequence: CDR1 SGHRS, CDR2 YFSETQ. Here the CDR3 reads CASSLEGTSADTQYF. The CDR3 DNA is TGCGCCAGCAGCTTGGAAGGGACTAGCGCAGATACGCAGTATTTT. The full variable domain, in which reference TRBV5-1 and TRBJ2-3 provide the parts outside the CDR3, is KAGVTQTPRYLIKTRGQQVTLSCSPISGHRSVSWYQQTPGQGLQFLFEYFSETQRNKGNFPGRFSGRQFSNSRSEMNVSTLELGDSALYLCASSLEGTSADTQYFGPGTRLTVL.

This chain joins TRBV6-5 and TRBJ1-2; a possible D gene is TRBD1 (5 bases). V was pared by 5 bases and J by 4 bases, with 17 bases between. CDR1 is MNHEY and CDR2 is SVGAGI in the germline V gene. CDR3 size: 15 residues. Here the CDR3 DNA reads TGTGCCAGCAGTCATCGTCAGGGTGACCCCTATGGCTACACCTTC. Protein: CASSHRQGDPYGYTF.

The chain is built from TRBV4-2 and TRBJ2-5; 9 bases are a match to TRBD2. CDR1 is LGHNA and CDR2 is YNFKEQ in the germline V gene. Trimming cost V 0 bases and J 1 base; bases outside gene matches: 0. The length of the CDR3 is 15 residues. CDR3 in DNA: TGTGCCAGCAGCCAAGAGCGGGGGGGCCAAGAGACCCAGTACTTC. Amino acid sequence: CASSQERGGQETQYF.

This clone was detected once. The chain employs TRBV28 and TRBJ1-5, with unresolved D. The CDR3 has 15 residues. V gave up 6 bases and J gave up 6 bases, with 18 bases separating them. Germline CDR1 MDHEN, CDR2 SYDVKM. Here the CDR3 reads CASRQHTVGGQPQHF. In nucleotides, the CDR3 is TGTGCCAGCAGACAACACACAGTCGGTGGTCAGCCCCAGCATTTT.

The chain joins TRBV28 to TRBJ1-5; 7 positions agree with TRBD1. Germline CDR1 MDHEN, CDR2 SYDVKM. The ends lost 6 bases at V and 7 bases at J; junction bases unmatched: 12. The CDR3 runs to 15 residues. In DNA form, the CDR3 reads TGTGCCAGCAGGTCTCCGACAGGGCTAGGGCAGCCCCAGCATTTT. Its translation: CASRSPTGLGQPQHF.

This chain uses TRBV7-9 with TRBJ1-2, with 8 positions matching TRBD1. Germline V gene data show CDR1 as SEHNR and CDR2 as FQNEAQ (reference sequence). The CDR3 extends over 15 amino acids. Germline trimming cut 2 bases from V and 6 bases from J; bases unmatched to any gene: 8. This CDR3 is CASSLIPGQGNGYTF. The CDR3 nucleotides are TGTGCCAGCAGCTTAATCCCCGGACAGGGAAATGGCTACACCTTC.

The CDR3 region has the DNA TGTGCCAGCAGCTTGGGGACTAGCGGGGGCCCGTACCAAGAGACCCAGTACTTC. Encoded protein: CASSLGTSGGPYQETQYF. This chain uses TRBV5-8 with TRBJ2-5; TRBD2 matches at 13 bases. The CDR3 has 18 amino acids. CDR1 SGHTS and CDR2 YDEGEE come from the germline V gene. Trimming cost V 0 bases and J 0 bases; bases outside gene matches: 5.

The chain employs TRBV19 and TRBJ2-5, with D perhaps matching TRBD1 (6 bases). V shed 5 bases and J shed 0 bases, with 13 bases lying between them. In germline, CDR1 is LNHDA, CDR2 SQIVND (reference sequence). The CDR3 is made up of 15 amino acids. The CDR3 nucleotides are TGTGCCAGTAGTTCGTGGGGGCGATACCAAGAGACCCAGTACTTC. It encodes CASSSWGRYQETQYF.

V is TRBV30 and J is TRBJ2-1, with D tentatively TRBD2 (6 bases). Trimming cost V 0 bases and J 7 bases, with 10 bases left between them. There are 13 residues in the CDR3. Germline V gene data show CDR1 as GTSNPN and CDR2 as SVGIG (reference sequence). CDR3 protein: CAWSVLSGNEQFF. Here the CDR3 DNA reads TGTGCCTGGAGTGTTCTTAGCGGTAATGAGCAGTTCTTC.